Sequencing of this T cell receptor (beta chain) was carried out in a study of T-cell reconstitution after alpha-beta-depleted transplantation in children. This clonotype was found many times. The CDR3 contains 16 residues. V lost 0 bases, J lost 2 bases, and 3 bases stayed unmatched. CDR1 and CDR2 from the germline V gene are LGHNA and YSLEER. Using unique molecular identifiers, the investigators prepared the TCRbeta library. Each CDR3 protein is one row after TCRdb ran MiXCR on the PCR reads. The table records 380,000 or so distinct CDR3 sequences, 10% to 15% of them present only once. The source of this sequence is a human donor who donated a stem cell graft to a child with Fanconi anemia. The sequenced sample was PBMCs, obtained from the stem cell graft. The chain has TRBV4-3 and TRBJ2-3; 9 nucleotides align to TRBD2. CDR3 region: CASSQDTGLATDTQYF. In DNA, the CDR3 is TGCGCCAGCAGCCAAGATACGGGACTAGCCACAGATACGCAGTATTTT.